These 20 T cell receptor beta chains came from one sample sequenced in a study of Ad26.COV2.S vaccination and SARS-CoV-2 variants. As to treatment: around 19 received Ad26.COV2.S at low or high dose, single or two shots; a few received placebo; per-sample allocation not given. Sampling took place 63 days after the first vaccine or placebo injection. Libraries were prepared by immunoSEQ multiplex PCR; TCRdb keeps only in-frame clonotypes and omits some of them. This table has more than 350,000 clones, approximately 90% appearing once. The sequencing used peripheral blood, collected in a trial of Ad26.COV2.S vaccine versus placebo. These receptors all come from a person between 18 and 65 years old who received the Ad26.COV2.S COVID-19 vaccine or a placebo.

The gene calls are TRBV20-1 and TRBJ1-2, with D unresolved. V was shortened by 3 bases and J by 3 bases, with 11 bases between the two germline ends. The CDR3 totals 13 residues. CDR1 and CDR2 from the germline V gene are DFQATT and SNEGSKA (reference sequence). CDR3 coding DNA: TGCAGTGCTAGTTCAATAACGGACTATGGCTACACCTTC. The encoded protein is CSASSITDYGYTF.

A single count supports this clone. The chain employs TRBV27 and TRBJ2-7; D remains ambiguous. The CDR3 spans 14 residues. V lost 3 bases to trimming and J lost 4 bases, with 13 bases between them. The V gene's germline CDR1 is MNHEY and CDR2 SMNVEV (reference sequence). This CDR3 reads CASSFGKVSYEQYF. CDR3 in DNA: TGTGCCAGCAGTTTTGGTAAGGTATCGTACGAGCAGTACTTC.

This rearrangement joins TRBV28 to TRBJ1-2, with D unresolved. The V and J ends lost 2 bases and 5 bases respectively, with 9 bases between them. The CDR3 is 13 residues long. The germline CDR1 and CDR2 sequences are MDHEN and SYDVKM. CDR3 sequence reads: CASSLGVGYGYTF. The CDR3 DNA reads as TGTGCCAGCAGTTTAGGGGTTGGGTATGGCTACACCTTC.

The chain has TRBV20-1 and TRBJ2-3; D may be TRBD1 or TRBD2 (5 bases each). Germline CDR1 and CDR2: DFQATT and SNEGSKA (reference sequence). Trimming removed 3 bases from V and 4 bases from J, with 17 bases in between. CDR3 length: 15 residues. CDR3 in DNA: TGCAGTGCTAGTAGGCTCCTCGAGGGGCCAGATACGCAGTATTTT. Its protein is CSASRLLEGPDTQYF.

The chain couples TRBV6-1 to TRBJ1-2, with a possible D match to TRBD1 (6 bases). The CDR3 loop spans 13 amino acids. Germline assignment: CDR1 MNHNS and CDR2 SASEGT. Trimming took off 0 bases at V and 13 bases at J, with 15 bases between the two ends. The DNA of the CDR3 is TGTGCCAGCAGTGAAGCTGGGACACCCCTTGGCACCTTC. Protein product: CASSEAGTPLGTF.

J is TRBJ2-2 and V is TRBV7-3; 7 bases line up with TRBD1. CDR1 SGHTA and CDR2 FQGTGA come from the germline V gene. This CDR3 has 15 amino acids. With V trimmed by 1 base and J by 6 bases, 5 bases remained unmatched. The CDR3 nucleotides read TGTGCCAGCAGCTTAATGGGACAGAGGGCCGGGGAGCTGTTTTTT. The encoded protein is CASSLMGQRAGELFF.

The chain uses TRBV11-2 and TRBJ2-4; D remains unclear. Germline V gene data show CDR1 as SGHAT and CDR2 as FQNNGV. The CDR3 is 17 residues long. The ends were cut back, 5 bases at V and 8 bases at J, with 25 bases in the middle. The CDR3 nucleotides are TGTGCCAGCAGCGATGGCGGACCGTCTCACCCCCGGGACATTCAGTACTTC. Its translation: CASSDGGPSHPRDIQYF. The whole variable domain, filled in from reference TRBV11-2 and TRBJ2-4, reads EAGVAQSPRYKIIEKRQSVAFWCNPISGHATLYWYQQILGQGPKLLIQFQNNGVVDDSQLPKDRFSAERLKGVDSTLKIQPAKLEDSAVYLCASSDGGPSHPRDIQYFGAGTRLSVL.

Only one count was recorded for this clone. V usage is TRBV4-1 and J usage is TRBJ2-7; maybe TRBD1 (5 bases). Germline loops: CDR1 MGHRA, CDR2 YSYEKL. This CDR3 comprises 13 residues. V dropped 0 bases and J dropped 6 bases, with 9 bases sitting between them. The CDR3 region has the DNA TGCGCCAGCAGCCAAGAAGGGGTAGGCGAGCAGTACTTC. It yields the protein CASSQEGVGEQYF.

Here the CDR3 DNA reads TGTGCCAGCAGCTTCACCGGGACGTACACCGGGGAGCTGTTTTTT. It encodes CASSFTGTYTGELFF. The chain employs TRBV6-5 and TRBJ2-2; D is tentatively TRBD1 or TRBD2 (5 bases each). The CDR3 contains 15 residues. V lost 6 bases to trimming and J lost 3 bases, with 14 bases between them. From germline, CDR1 is MNHEY and CDR2 SVGAGI.

The chain recombines TRBV6-6 with TRBJ2-2, with TRBD2 identical over 10 bases. V shed 5 bases and J 0 bases; nucleotides not matched to a gene: 18. The CDR3 sequence is 21 residues long. Germline lookup yields CDR1 MNHNY and CDR2 SVGAGI (reference sequence). The CDR3 DNA follows: TGTGCCAGCAGTCAGCCGGGACTAGCGATAGAGCAACCCGCGAACACCGGGGAGCTGTTTTTT. Amino acid sequence: CASSQPGLAIEQPANTGELFF.

The chain joins TRBV12-3 or TRBV12-4 to TRBJ1-1; possibly TRBD1 for D (5 bases). The CDR3 consists of 11 residues. The ends were cut back, 8 bases at V and 12 bases at J, with 16 bases in the middle. As DNA, the CDR3 is TGTGCCAGCTCCATTGGGGGTGCGTCTTTCTTT. It specifies CASSIGGASFF.

The rearrangement links TRBV19 to TRBJ2-6; D is unresolved. Per germline, CDR1 LNHDA and CDR2 SQIVND (reference sequence). V was clipped by 5 bases and J by 1 base, with 12 bases between them. The CDR3 consists of 16 residues. The CDR3 is CASSSVDGSGANVLTF. As DNA, the CDR3 is TGTGCCAGTAGTTCGGTTGACGGATCTGGGGCCAACGTCCTGACTTTC.

The chain combines TRBV11-2 with TRBJ1-2; a weak D match, TRBD1 (6 bases). This CDR3 is built from 15 residues. From germline, CDR1 is SGHAT and CDR2 FQNNGV. V lost 5 bases to trimming and J lost 4 bases, with 17 bases between them. CDR3 in DNA: TGTGCCAGCAGCCCCATAGACAGGATCCGCTATGGCTACACCTTC. Translating it yields CASSPIDRIRYGYTF.

The CDR3 bases are TGTGCCAGCAGTGACTCCCCTACCGGGGAGCTGTTTTTT. This codes for CASSDSPTGELFF. The rearrangement joins TRBV6-4 to TRBJ2-2; D gene ambiguous. The length of the CDR3 is 13 residues. V was trimmed by 0 bases and J by 5 bases, leaving 4 bases between them. Germline CDR1 reads MRHNA; CDR2 reads SNTAGT.

The genes are TRBV18 and TRBJ2-6; TRBD1 might be the D (5 bases). CDR1 and CDR2 (germline): KGHSH, LQKENI. The CDR3 has 18 residues. Trimming took 4 bases from V and 2 from J, leaving 18 bases between them. CDR3 DNA: TGTGCCAGCTCACTACAGGAGACCGGCACAACTGGGGCCAACGTCCTGACTTTC. Translated: CASSLQETGTTGANVLTF.

V and J are TRBV24-1 and TRBJ2-7, with TRBD1 matching 8 bases. The trim removed 9 bases at V and 5 bases at J, leaving 5 bases unmatched. The CDR3 covers 12 residues. Germline loops: CDR1 KGHDR, CDR2 SFDVKD. CDR3 amino acids: CATLQGAHEQYF. The CDR3 DNA reads TGTGCCACCTTGCAGGGGGCACACGAGCAGTACTTC.

The J gene is TRBJ2-1, the V gene TRBV5-6; D is unclear. Trimming took 1 base from V and 9 from J, leaving 11 bases between them. CDR1 SGHDT and CDR2 YYEEEE come from the germline V gene. The CDR3 is 13 amino acids. Here the CDR3 reads CASSLFSPGEQFF. CDR3 bases: TGTGCCAGCAGCTTGTTCTCCCCGGGTGAGCAGTTCTTC.

The chain uses TRBV5-8 and TRBJ1-2; D unclear. Trimming left V 0 bases short and J 4 bases short, with 10 bases between. Per the germline V gene, CDR1 is SGHTS and CDR2 is YDEGEE. The CDR3 consists of 14 residues. This CDR3 reads CASSLEVQIYGYTF. The CDR3 nucleotides read TGTGCCAGCAGCTTGGAGGTACAGATCTATGGCTACACCTTC.

This chain links TRBV9 with TRBJ2-1; 8 bases align to TRBD2. The CDR3 is made up of 17 amino acids. Trimming at V came to 1 base and at J to 9 bases, leaving 15 bases not matched to a gene. In germline, CDR1 is SGDLS, CDR2 YYNGEE. CDR3 sequence (DNA): TGTGCCAGCAGCGTACGGGCGGCGGGACTAGGCGAGCGTGAGCAGTTCTTC. Its translation is CASSVRAAGLGEREQFF. Using reference TRBV9 and TRBJ2-1 for the parts outside the CDR3, the full variable domain is DSGVTQTPKHLITATGQRVTLRCSPRSGDLSVYWYQQSLDQGLQFLIQYYNGEERAKGNILERFSAQQFPDLHSELNLSSLELGDSALYFCASSVRAAGLGEREQFFGPGTRLTVL.

V gene TRBV6-5 combines with J gene TRBJ1-5, with D hard to call. The CDR3 is 13 amino acids. Germline V gene lookup returns CDR1 MNHEY and CDR2 SVGAGI. Trimming took off 2 bases at V and 4 bases at J, with 6 bases between the two ends. The CDR3 protein is CASSYNGNQPQHF. The CDR3 region has the DNA TGTGCCAGCAGTTACAATGGGAATCAGCCCCAGCATTTT.